The sequence of this T cell receptor (beta chain) was determined in a study of early T cells in non-severe SARS-CoV-2 infection. Study-level background: It was bulk RNA from unsorted whole blood that was sequenced, and the chains were unpaired.

Using its own MiXCR run on the 5' RACE reads, TCRdb lists one record per CDR3 protein. The sample has about 52,000 distinct CDR3 sequences; approximately 10% are singletons. Findings of the study overall: Lookups in VDJdb leaned toward anti-spike CD8 responses and missed private and CD4 specificities.

The CDR3 totals 13 residues. After removal of 8 bases from V and 6 bases from J, the junction contained 7 bases not matched to a gene. CDR1 and CDR2 (germline): SNHLY, FYNNEI. This clonotype was observed at least ten times. Antigen: not known. This chain connects TRBV2 to TRBJ1-2; 9 nucleotides align to TRBD1. This receptor was taken from an adult who was a healthcare worker with PCR-confirmed SARS-CoV-2 infection or an uninfected control (not recorded which). The sample consisted of whole blood. The CDR3, as DNA: TGTGCCAGCGGGAGACAGGGGGGCGATGGCTACACCTTC. Its protein is CASGRQGGDGYTF.